The TCR beta chain under discussion was sequenced for a study of regulatory T cells in long-lasting Graves disease. The CDR3 extends over 14 amino acids. V was shortened by 5 bases and J by 3 bases, with 14 bases between the two germline ends. Germline CDR1 reads SNHLY; CDR2 reads FYNNEI. This clonotype was seen only a few times. The target antigen is unknown. Researchers made TCR beta libraries by using iRepertoire HTBI primers and running Arm-PCR on CDR3 regions. Each CDR3 protein gets one entry after TCRdb re-called the multiplex PCR reads with MiXCR. Here the sample spans 400,000 to 450,000 distinct CDR3 sequences, roughly 17% being singletons. Regarding the study as a whole: TCR diversity in persistent Graves' patients was below that of newly diagnosed ones.

Stated time point: newly diagnosed GD, antithyroid drugs for less than 3 months. RNA extracted from PBMCs served as the sequencing template. The same specimen was also included in a second study, on T cells in Graves' hyperthyroidism and ophthalmopathy. That paper states: Clinical symptoms, serum thyroxine, TRAb, thyroid ultrasound and orbital computed tomography established diagnosis.

V is TRBV2 and J is TRBJ2-7; D is tentatively TRBD1 or TRBD2 (5 bases each). The sequenced sample was peripheral blood mononuclear cells (PBMCs), obtained at new diagnosis, from a patient treated with antithyroid drugs. The sequence was collected from a woman aged 30 to 39 with Graves disease. CDR3 amino acids: CASSFGRGDYEQYF. The CDR3 region has the DNA TGTGCCAGCAGTTTCGGACGAGGGGACTACGAGCAGTACTTC.